This TCR beta chain is drawn from a study of preoperative IRX-2 immunotherapy in early breast cancer. CDR3 length: 15 residues. The germline V gene has CDR1 LNHNV and CDR2 YYDKDF (reference sequence). V gave up 5 bases and J gave up 8 bases; unmatched junction bases: 9. This clone has only a few counts. Treatment indicated: preoperative locoregional IRX-2 cytokine immunotherapy. Some clones are missing from TCRdb's copy, which holds only in-frame ones; the method was immunoSEQ multiplex PCR. The sample includes about 32,000 clones, roughly four fifths of them seen just once. This clonotype was obtained from a human donor with breast cancer. This material consisted of lymph node tissue, taken from a patient treated with IRX-2 immunotherapy. The chain has TRBV15 and TRBJ1-4, with 9 bases aligning to TRBD1. CDR3 region: CATSLYGTGREKLFF. Here the CDR3 DNA reads TGTGCCACCAGCCTCTACGGGACAGGGAGAGAAAAACTGTTTTTT.